Listed below are T cell receptor beta chains from one sample, sequenced in a study of cytotoxic CD8 clonotypes in ibrutinib-treated CLL. TCRdb's copy holds only in-frame clones and misses some; the assay was immunoSEQ multiplex PCR. The data show some 130,000 clones, with 76% seen just once and about 5% held by the top ten. This material consisted of PBMCs, taken after 24 months of ibrutinib treatment. Every receptor here comes from a human donor with chronic lymphocytic leukemia. CDR3s include the opening cysteine and the closing phenylalanine or tryptophan. Fields, in order: CDR3 protein, CDR3 DNA, J gene, V gene, clone size, CDR3 length, D gene. The D gene is left open where the match is weak. Part of the rows lack a size; the others show once, few, many or a class for expanded clones.

CDR3aa: CASSKQDTDSYEQYF; CDR3nt: TGTGCCAGCAGCAAGCAGGACACCGACTCCTACGAGCAGTACTTC; j_gene: TRBJ2-7; v_gene: TRBV5-6; abundance: .; len: 15; d_gene: .
CDR3aa: CASSLHPQGEEKLFF; CDR3nt: TGTGCCAGCAGTTTACACCCCCAGGGTGAGGAAAAACTGTTTTTT; j_gene: TRBJ1-4; v_gene: TRBV28; abundance: once; len: 15; d_gene: .
CDR3aa: CASSLGQKSEQYF; CDR3nt: TGTGCCAGCAGTCTGGGACAGAAGTCCGAGCAGTACTTC; j_gene: TRBJ2-7; v_gene: TRBV7-9; abundance: .; len: 13; d_gene: TRBD1
CDR3aa: CASSPGGGDNEQFF; CDR3nt: TGTGCCAGCAGCCCCGGGGGGGGAGACAATGAGCAGTTCTTC; j_gene: TRBJ2-1; v_gene: TRBV7-3; abundance: few; len: 14; d_gene: TRBD2
CDR3aa: CASSPESGNTIYF; CDR3nt: TGTGCCAGCTCACCCGAATCTGGAAACACCATATATTTT; j_gene: TRBJ1-3; v_gene: TRBV18; abundance: .; len: 13; d_gene: .
CDR3aa: CASASGTGDQPQHF; CDR3nt: TGTGCTAGTGCCTCCGGGACAGGGGATCAGCCCCAGCATTTT; j_gene: TRBJ1-5; v_gene: TRBV12-5; abundance: .; len: 14; d_gene: TRBD1
CDR3aa: CASSAPGPPLEQYF; CDR3nt: TGTGCCAGCAGCGCCCCGGGCCCACCCCTGGAGCAGTACTTC; j_gene: TRBJ2-7; v_gene: TRBV7-9; abundance: .; len: 14; d_gene: .
CDR3aa: CASSVSGGTDTQYF; CDR3nt: TGTGCCAGCAGCGTTAGCGGGGGGACAGATACGCAGTATTTT; j_gene: TRBJ2-3; v_gene: TRBV9; abundance: .; len: 14; d_gene: TRBD2
CDR3aa: CASSLFIGQGAPPGYTF; CDR3nt: TGTGCCAGCAGCTTATTCATAGGGCAGGGGGCACCACCGGGCTACACCTTC; j_gene: TRBJ1-2; v_gene: TRBV11-2; abundance: .; len: 17; d_gene: TRBD1
CDR3aa: CASSPQGPASYNEQFF; CDR3nt: TGTGCCAGCTCACCCCAGGGACCCGCCTCCTACAATGAGCAGTTCTTC; j_gene: TRBJ2-1; v_gene: TRBV18; abundance: once; len: 16; d_gene: .
CDR3aa: CASSLGGGQGLEGYTF; CDR3nt: TGTGCCAGCAGCTTGGGAGGAGGGCAGGGGTTGGAGGGCTACACCTTC; j_gene: TRBJ1-2; v_gene: TRBV5-4; abundance: .; len: 16; d_gene: .
CDR3aa: CASSRGTDSNQPQHF; CDR3nt: TGTGCCAGCAGCCGCGGGACAGATAGCAATCAGCCCCAGCATTTT; j_gene: TRBJ1-5; v_gene: TRBV2; abundance: few; len: 15; d_gene: TRBD1
CDR3aa: CASSEGATFSPLHF; CDR3nt: TGTGCCAGCAGCGAGGGGGCCACATTTTCACCCCTCCACTTT; j_gene: TRBJ1-6; v_gene: TRBV7-9; abundance: few; len: 14; d_gene: TRBD1
CDR3aa: CASSQVSGPTEAFF; CDR3nt: TGTGCCAGCAGCCAAGTTTCGGGGCCCACTGAAGCTTTCTTT; j_gene: TRBJ1-1; v_gene: TRBV4-2; abundance: once; len: 14; d_gene: .